Below are 13 T cell receptor beta chains sequenced from a single sample in a study of blood T cell repertoires in COVID-19 (dated by TCRdb to the early 2020s). Libraries were prepared through the immunoSEQ multiplex PCR assay. The immuneACCESS repertoire file appears here via TCRdb, limited to in-frame rearrangements. These files lack a portion of the clones; in checked studies, under half of the deficit traces to unresolved V genes, and the cause of the others is not known. The sample records 360,000 or so clones, roughly nine tenths of which are singletons. The ten biggest clones cover 3% to 4.5% of the sample. The sample consisted of peripheral blood. Receptor source: an older woman with COVID-19, enrolled during active disease.

J is TRBJ2-7 and V is TRBV6-5; 9 bases are a match to TRBD1. Trimming took 2 bases from V and 1 from J; bases not matched to a gene: 3. Per germline, CDR1 MNHEY and CDR2 SVGAGI. The CDR3 is 15 residues long. In DNA form, the CDR3 reads TGTGCCAGCAGTTACGGGACAGGGAGGTCCTACGAGCAGTACTTC. This translates into CASSYGTGRSYEQYF.

The V call is TRBV19, the J call TRBJ1-2; 7 bases line up with TRBD1. The CDR3 sequence is 15 residues long. Per germline, CDR1 LNHDA and CDR2 SQIVND (reference sequence). V shed 4 bases, J shed 4 bases, and the junction held 9 bases outside the gene matches. The chain's CDR3 is CASSTGQQTIYGYTF. The DNA for the CDR3 is TGTGCCAGTAGTACGGGACAGCAGACTATCTATGGCTACACCTTC.

The CDR3 nucleotides are TGTGCCACCAGTACTCCGGGACAGGGACCTCAGCCCCAGCATTTT. It codes for CATSTPGQGPQPQHF. V and J are TRBV24-1 and TRBJ1-5; 9 positions agree with TRBD1. Germline CDR1 reads KGHDR; CDR2 reads SFDVKD. The CDR3 totals 15 residues. Trimming removed 6 bases from V and 6 bases from J; junction bases left unmatched: 8.

J is TRBJ1-5 and V is TRBV11-2; TRBD1 is a possible D gene (5 bases). Between the trimmed V and J ends, which lost 5 bases and 0 bases, there was a span of 8 bases. The CDR3 has 14 amino acids. Germline loops: CDR1 SGHAT, CDR2 FQNNGV. The CDR3 DNA reads as TGTGCCAGCAGCGCTGGACATAGCAATCAGCCCCAGCATTTT. Translated: CASSAGHSNQPQHF.

V and J are TRBV7-6 and TRBJ2-7; TRBD1 matches 7 bases. CDR3 size: 14 residues. V was pared by 5 bases and J by 5 bases, with 9 bases of the junction left unmatched. Germline V gives CDR1 SGHVS, CDR2 FNYEAQ. CDR3 amino acids: CASSIAGTVHEQYF. CDR3 sequence (DNA): TGTGCCAGCAGCATCGCCGGGACAGTACACGAGCAGTACTTC. Full variable domain (missing parts from reference TRBV7-6 and TRBJ2-7): GAGVSQSPRYKVTKRGQDVALRCDPISGHVSLYWYRQALGQGPEFLTYFNYEAQQDKSGLPNDRFSAERPEGSISTLTIQRTEQRDSAMYRCASSIAGTVHEQYFGPGTRLTVT.

This chain links TRBV5-4 with TRBJ1-1; 9 bases fit TRBD1. The CDR3 length is 14 residues. Germline lookup yields CDR1 SGHNT and CDR2 YYREEE (reference sequence). The trim removed 4 bases at V and 3 bases at J, leaving 4 bases unmatched. The CDR3 spells CASSLTGGDTEAFF. In DNA, the CDR3 is TGTGCCAGCAGCCTCACAGGGGGCGACACTGAAGCTTTCTTT.

The genes are TRBV27 and TRBJ1-5; D is perhaps TRBD1 (6 bases). Germline-derived CDR1 and CDR2 are MNHEY and SMNVEV (reference sequence). This CDR3 has 16 amino acids. The ends were cut back, 8 bases at V and 7 bases at J, with 24 bases in the middle. CDR3 region: CASAIERTESLQPQHF. Here the CDR3 DNA reads TGTGCCAGCGCAATAGAACGGACAGAGTCTTTACAGCCCCAGCATTTT.

The V gene is TRBV6-5, the J gene TRBJ2-3, with 7 bases identical to TRBD2. The CDR3 runs to 15 residues. Germline CDR1 is MNHEY and CDR2 is SVGAGI. With V trimmed by 0 bases and J by 8 bases, 8 bases remained unmatched. The DNA of the CDR3 is TGTGCCAGCAGTTACTCCCCCCAAGGCGGGGGTACGCAGTATTTT. Its protein is CASSYSPQGGGTQYF.

The DNA for the CDR3 is TGTGCCTGGAGTGTACTAGCGGGGGGCCTCGATACGCAGTATTTT. Protein product: CAWSVLAGGLDTQYF. The chain recombines TRBV30 with TRBJ2-3, with 12 bases matching TRBD2. The trim removed 0 bases at V and 6 bases at J, leaving 4 bases unmatched. CDR1 GTSNPN and CDR2 SVGIG come from the germline V gene (reference sequence). CDR3 length: 15 residues.

The chain carries TRBV16 and TRBJ1-6; D possibly corresponds to TRBD1 (6 bases). Germline V gene lookup returns CDR1 KGHSY and CDR2 FQNENV. V was clipped by 1 base and J by 5 bases, with 9 bases between them. The CDR3 has 15 amino acids. This CDR3 is CASSQWTVNNSPLHF. In DNA, the CDR3 is TGTGCCAGCAGCCAATGGACAGTTAATAATTCACCCCTCCACTTT.

The chain employs TRBV5-1 and TRBJ1-2; possibly TRBD1 for D (5 bases). The CDR3 contains 15 residues. V was trimmed by 2 bases and J by 8 bases, leaving 19 bases between them. Per the germline V gene, CDR1 is SGHRS and CDR2 is YFSETQ. In DNA form, the CDR3 reads TGCGCCAGCAGCTTAGCAGGGAATTCAGCAGGGGGCTACACCTTC. This gives the protein CASSLAGNSAGGYTF.

The chain uses TRBV24-1 and TRBJ2-2; 10 positions agree with TRBD1. This CDR3 is 18 amino acids long. V trimming: 1 base; J trimming: 1 base; junction bases outside the gene matches: 5. Germline CDR1 KGHDR, CDR2 SFDVKD. The CDR3 loop reads CATSDFGGDRGNTGELFF. The CDR3 DNA reads as TGTGCCACCAGTGATTTTGGGGGGGACAGGGGGAACACCGGGGAGCTGTTTTTT.

This chain joins TRBV7-8 and TRBJ1-1; weak D call: TRBD1 (5 bases). Germline-derived CDR1 and CDR2 are SGHVS and FQNEAQ. The V end was cut by 5 bases, the J end by 2 bases, with 9 bases between. This CDR3 contains 13 residues. Written as DNA, the CDR3 is TGTGCCAGCAGCGTCCAGGGAAACACTGAAGCTTTCTTT. Translation: CASSVQGNTEAFF.